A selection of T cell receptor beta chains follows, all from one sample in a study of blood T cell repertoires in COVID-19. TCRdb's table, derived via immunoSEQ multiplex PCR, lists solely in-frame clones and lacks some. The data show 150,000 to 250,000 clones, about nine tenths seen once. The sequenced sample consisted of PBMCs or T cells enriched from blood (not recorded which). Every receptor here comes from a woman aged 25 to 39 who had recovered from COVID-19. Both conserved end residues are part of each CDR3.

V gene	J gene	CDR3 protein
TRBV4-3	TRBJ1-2	CASSQDPHSLRGYTF
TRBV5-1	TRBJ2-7	CASSLERDPREQYF
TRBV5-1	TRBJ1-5	CASSYGQSPNQPQHF
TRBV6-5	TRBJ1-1	CASSSRGQGTTEAFF
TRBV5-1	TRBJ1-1	CASSLDAGDTEAFF
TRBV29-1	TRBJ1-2	CSVKDSYGYTF
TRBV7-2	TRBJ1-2	CASSSRLGGAVGYTF
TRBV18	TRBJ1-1	CASSPDKNTEAFF
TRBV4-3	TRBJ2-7	CASSQEWIAEGGSYEQYF
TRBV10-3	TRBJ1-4	CAISETKRSTNEKLFF
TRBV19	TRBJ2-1	CASRDGGSYNEQFF
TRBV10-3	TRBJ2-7	CAISDRGYEQYF
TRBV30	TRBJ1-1	CAWWSRGQEAFF
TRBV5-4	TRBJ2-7	CASSLPGTSGKREQYF
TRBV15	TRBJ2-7	CATSRRQFSEQYF
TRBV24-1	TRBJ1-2	CATKRERYGYTF
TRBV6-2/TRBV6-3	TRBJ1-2	CASSYATGYRSHTF
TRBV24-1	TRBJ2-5	CATSDLKRETQYF
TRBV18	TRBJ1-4	CASSPPGVGSNEKLFF
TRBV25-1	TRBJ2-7	CASSEYRLGASYEQYF
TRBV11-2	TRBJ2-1	CASRDLAGGPGEQFF
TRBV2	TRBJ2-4	CASSPEREIQYF
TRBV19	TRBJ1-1	CASSKDRPTEAFF
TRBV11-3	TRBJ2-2	CASSPQMGGPFTGELFF
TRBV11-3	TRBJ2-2	CASSLAGTGLIGELFF
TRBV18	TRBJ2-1	CASSPPGGLLYNEQFF
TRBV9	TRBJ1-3	CASSSGRDRGGGNTIYF
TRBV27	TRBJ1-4	CASHGGNEKLFF
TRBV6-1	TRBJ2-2	CASSDRVHGELFF
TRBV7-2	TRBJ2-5	CASSLVRTAQETQYF
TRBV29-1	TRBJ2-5	CSGTKPGPGETQYF
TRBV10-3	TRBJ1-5	CASKGGQEDQPQHF
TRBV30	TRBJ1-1	CAWGQQGAVRTEAFF
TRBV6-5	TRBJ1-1	CASSTGDRSNTEAFF
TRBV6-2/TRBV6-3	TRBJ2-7	CASSGTGWGEQYF
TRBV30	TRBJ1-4	CAWSERGRGTANEKLFF
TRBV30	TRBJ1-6	CAWSVRQHYNSPLHF
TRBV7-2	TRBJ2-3	CASSIAGGRTDTQYF
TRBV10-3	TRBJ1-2	CAISAAQPLSEGYTF
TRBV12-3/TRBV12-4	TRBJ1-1	CASSSPGLTFF
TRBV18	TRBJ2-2	CASSPPGLAGDLNTGELFF
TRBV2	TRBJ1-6	CASTADSSYNSPLHF
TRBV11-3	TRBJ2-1	CASSFQTGFFDEQFF
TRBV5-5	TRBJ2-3	CASSLGSSSTDTQYF
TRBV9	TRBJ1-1	CASSVAGYMNTEAFF
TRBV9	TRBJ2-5	CASSYGTGGETQYF
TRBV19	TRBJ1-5	CASTPRGQKSQYSNQPQHF
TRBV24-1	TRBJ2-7	CATSGPPGQGAGEQYF
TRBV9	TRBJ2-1	CASSPTGQSVGEQFF
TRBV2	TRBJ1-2	CASYSGPGQGLRYYGYTF
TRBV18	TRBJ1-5	CASSPAGRTSNQPQHF
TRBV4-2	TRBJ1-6	CASSQEDPGSPLHF
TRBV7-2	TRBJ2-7	CASSLALANSEQYF